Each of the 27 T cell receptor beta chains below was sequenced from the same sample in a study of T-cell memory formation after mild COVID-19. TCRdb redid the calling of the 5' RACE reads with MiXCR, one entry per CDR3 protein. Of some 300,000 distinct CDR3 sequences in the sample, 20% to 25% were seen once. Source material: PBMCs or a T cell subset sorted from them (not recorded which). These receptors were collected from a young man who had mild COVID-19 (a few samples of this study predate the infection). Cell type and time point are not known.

The CDR3 is CASSQVRGGAETQYF. CDR3 sequence (DNA): TGCGCCAGCAGCCAAGTGAGGGGGGGAGCGGAGACCCAGTACTTC. The chain has TRBV4-1 and TRBJ2-5; D may be TRBD2 (7 bases). CDR1 and CDR2 from the germline V gene are MGHRA and YSYEKL. The CDR3 totals 15 residues. Trimming took 1 base from V and 5 from J, leaving 14 bases between them.

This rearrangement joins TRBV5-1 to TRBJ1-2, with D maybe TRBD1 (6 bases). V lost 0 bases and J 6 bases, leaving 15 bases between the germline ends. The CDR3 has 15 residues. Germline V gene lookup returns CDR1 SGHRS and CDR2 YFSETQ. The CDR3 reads CASSLEFGRGNGYTF. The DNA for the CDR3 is TGCGCCAGCAGCTTGGAATTCGGCAGGGGAAATGGCTACACCTTC.

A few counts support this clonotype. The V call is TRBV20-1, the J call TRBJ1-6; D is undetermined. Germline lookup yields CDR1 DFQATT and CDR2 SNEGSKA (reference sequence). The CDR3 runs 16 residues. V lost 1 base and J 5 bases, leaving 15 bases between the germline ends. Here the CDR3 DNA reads TGCAGTGCTAGAGTAAGAGTACATCCAAATAATTCACCCCTCCACTTT. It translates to CSARVRVHPNNSPLHF.

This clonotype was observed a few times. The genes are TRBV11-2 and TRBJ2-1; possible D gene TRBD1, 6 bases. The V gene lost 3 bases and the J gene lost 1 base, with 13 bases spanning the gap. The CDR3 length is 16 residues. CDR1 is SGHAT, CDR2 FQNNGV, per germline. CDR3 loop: CASSLSGDVSYNEQFF. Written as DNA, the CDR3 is TGTGCCAGCAGCTTGTCAGGGGATGTATCCTACAATGAGCAGTTCTTC.

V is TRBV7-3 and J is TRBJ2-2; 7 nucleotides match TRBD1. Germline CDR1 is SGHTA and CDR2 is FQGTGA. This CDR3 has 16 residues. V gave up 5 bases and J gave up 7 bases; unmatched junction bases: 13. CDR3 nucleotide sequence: TGTGCCAGCAGCCTGAGACAGGGCGCGCGTGGCGGGGAGCTGTTTTTT. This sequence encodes CASSLRQGARGGELFF.

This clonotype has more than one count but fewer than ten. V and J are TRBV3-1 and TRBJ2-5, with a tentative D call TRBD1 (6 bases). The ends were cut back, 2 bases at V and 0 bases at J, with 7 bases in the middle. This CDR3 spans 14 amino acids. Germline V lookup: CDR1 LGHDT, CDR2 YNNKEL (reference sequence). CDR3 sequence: CASSQHRDQETQYF. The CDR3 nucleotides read TGTGCCAGCAGCCAACACAGGGACCAAGAGACCCAGTACTTC.

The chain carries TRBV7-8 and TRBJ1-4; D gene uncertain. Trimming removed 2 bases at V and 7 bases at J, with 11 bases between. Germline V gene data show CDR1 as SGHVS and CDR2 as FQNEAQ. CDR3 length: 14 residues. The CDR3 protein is CASSLIQSTEKLFF. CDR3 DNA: TGTGCCAGCAGCTTAATACAGAGCACTGAAAAACTGTTTTTT.

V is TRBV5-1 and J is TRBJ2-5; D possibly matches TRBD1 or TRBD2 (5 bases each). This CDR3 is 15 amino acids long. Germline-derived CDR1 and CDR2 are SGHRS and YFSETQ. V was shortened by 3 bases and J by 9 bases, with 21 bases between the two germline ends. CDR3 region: CASSSGPGPPLAQYF. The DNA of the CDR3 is TGCGCCAGCAGCTCCGGACCGGGGCCTCCTTTGGCCCAGTACTTC.

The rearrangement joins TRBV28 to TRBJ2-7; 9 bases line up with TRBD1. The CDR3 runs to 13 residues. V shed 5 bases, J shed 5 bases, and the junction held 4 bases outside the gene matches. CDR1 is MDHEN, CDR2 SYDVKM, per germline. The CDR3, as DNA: TGTGCCAGCAGTCTTACAGGGGGCGACGAGCAGTACGTC. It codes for CASSLTGGDEQYV.

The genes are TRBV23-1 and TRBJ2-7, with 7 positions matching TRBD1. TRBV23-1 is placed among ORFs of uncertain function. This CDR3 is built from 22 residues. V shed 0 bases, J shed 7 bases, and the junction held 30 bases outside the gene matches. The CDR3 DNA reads TGCGCCAGCAGTCAATCTTATTTGCCCCAAGGGGGACCCGAGGACAGGTTGGAAGAGCAGTACTTC. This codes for CASSQSYLPQGGPEDRLEEQYF.

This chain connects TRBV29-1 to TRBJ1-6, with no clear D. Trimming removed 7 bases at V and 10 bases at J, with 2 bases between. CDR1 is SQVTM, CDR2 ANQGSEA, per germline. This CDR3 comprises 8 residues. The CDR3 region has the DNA TGCAGCGAGTCACCCCTCCACTTT. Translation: CSESPLHF.

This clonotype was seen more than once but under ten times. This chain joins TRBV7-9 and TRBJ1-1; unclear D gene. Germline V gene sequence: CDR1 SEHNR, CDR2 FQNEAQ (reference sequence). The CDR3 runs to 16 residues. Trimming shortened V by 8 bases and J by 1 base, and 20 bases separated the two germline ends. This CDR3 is CASLLPLPQPNTEAFF. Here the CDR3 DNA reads TGTGCCAGCCTCCTTCCGCTGCCCCAGCCGAACACTGAAGCTTTCTTT.

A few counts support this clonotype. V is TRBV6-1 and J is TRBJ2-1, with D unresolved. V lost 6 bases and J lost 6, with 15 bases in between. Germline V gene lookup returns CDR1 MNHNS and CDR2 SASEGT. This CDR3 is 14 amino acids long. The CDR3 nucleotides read TGTGCCAGCAGCGCAAAATTTCTCCCCAATGAGCAGTTCTTC. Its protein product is CASSAKFLPNEQFF.

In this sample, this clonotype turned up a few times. As DNA, the CDR3 is TGCGCCAGCAAACGGGACCCCAGCCTGAATCAGCCCCAGCATTTT. Amino acids: CASKRDPSLNQPQHF. This chain links TRBV4-1 with TRBJ1-5; perhaps TRBD1 as D (5 bases). There are 15 residues in the CDR3. V lost 7 bases and J 4 bases, leaving 17 bases between the germline ends. The germline CDR1 and CDR2 sequences are MGHRA and YSYEKL.

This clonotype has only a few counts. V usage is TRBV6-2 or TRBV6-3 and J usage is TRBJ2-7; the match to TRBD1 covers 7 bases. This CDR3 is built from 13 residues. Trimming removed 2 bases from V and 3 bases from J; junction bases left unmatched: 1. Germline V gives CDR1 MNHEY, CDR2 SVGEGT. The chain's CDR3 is CASSYDRDYEQYV. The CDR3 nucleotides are TGTGCCAGCAGTTACGACAGGGACTACGAGCAGTACGTC.

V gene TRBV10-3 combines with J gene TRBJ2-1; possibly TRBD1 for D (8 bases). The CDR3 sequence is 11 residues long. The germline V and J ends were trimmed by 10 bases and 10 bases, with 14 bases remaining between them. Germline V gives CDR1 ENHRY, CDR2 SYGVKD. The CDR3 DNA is TGTGCCACCACAGGGGGAGGGGAGCAGTTCTTC. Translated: CATTGGGEQFF.

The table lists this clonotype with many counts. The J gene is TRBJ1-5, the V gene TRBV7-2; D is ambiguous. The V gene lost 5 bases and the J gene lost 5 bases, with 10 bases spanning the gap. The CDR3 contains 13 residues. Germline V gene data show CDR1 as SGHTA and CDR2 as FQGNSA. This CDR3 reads CASSNRRDQPQHF. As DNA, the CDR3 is TGTGCCAGCAGCAATCGAAGGGATCAGCCCCAGCATTTT.

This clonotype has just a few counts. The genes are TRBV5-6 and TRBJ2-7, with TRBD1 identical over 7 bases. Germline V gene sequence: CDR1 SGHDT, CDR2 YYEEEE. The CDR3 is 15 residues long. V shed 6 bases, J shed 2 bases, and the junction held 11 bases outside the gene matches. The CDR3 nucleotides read TGTGCCAGCACCTCAATTGGGACAGAAACCTACGAGCAGTACGTC. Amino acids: CASTSIGTETYEQYV.

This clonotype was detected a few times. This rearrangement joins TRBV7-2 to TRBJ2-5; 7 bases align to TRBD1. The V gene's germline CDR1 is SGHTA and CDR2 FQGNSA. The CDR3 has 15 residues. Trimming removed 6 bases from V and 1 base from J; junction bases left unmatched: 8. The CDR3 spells CASRKNRGPQETQYF. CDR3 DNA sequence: TGTGCCAGCAGGAAAAACAGGGGCCCCCAAGAGACCCAGTACTTC.

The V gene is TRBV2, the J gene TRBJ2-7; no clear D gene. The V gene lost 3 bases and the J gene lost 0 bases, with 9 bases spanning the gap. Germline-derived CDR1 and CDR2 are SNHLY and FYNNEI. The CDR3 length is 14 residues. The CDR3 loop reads CASSDRLNSYEQYV. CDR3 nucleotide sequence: TGTGCCAGCAGTGACAGATTAAACTCCTACGAGCAGTACGTC.

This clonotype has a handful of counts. The CDR3 sequence is CASSYSMGEQYF. CDR3 nucleotide sequence: TGTGCCAGCAGTTACTCGATGGGCGAGCAGTACTTC. The chain employs TRBV6-5 and TRBJ2-7; D not resolved. With 0 bases removed from V and 6 bases from J, the gap between germline ends came to 6 bases. The CDR3 extends over 12 amino acids. Germline V gene sequence: CDR1 MNHEY, CDR2 SVGAGI.

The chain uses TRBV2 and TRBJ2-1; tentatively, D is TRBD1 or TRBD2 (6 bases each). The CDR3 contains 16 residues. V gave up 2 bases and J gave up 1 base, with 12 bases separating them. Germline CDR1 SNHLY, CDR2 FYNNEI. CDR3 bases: TGTGCCAGCAGTGAAAGAAGGGGGGCGTCCTACAATGAGCAGTTCTTC. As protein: CASSERRGASYNEQFF.

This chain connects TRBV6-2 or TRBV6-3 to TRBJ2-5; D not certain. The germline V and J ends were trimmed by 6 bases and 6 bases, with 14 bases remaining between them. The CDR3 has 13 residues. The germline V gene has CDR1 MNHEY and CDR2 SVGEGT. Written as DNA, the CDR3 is TGTGCCAGCAGAGAGAGCGTCAGAAAGACCCAGTACTTC. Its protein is CASRESVRKTQYF.

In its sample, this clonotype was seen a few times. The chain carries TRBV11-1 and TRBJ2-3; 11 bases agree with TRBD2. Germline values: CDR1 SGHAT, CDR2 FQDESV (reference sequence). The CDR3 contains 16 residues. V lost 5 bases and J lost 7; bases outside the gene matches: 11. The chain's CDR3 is CASSLQRGTSGNTQYF. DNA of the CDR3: TGTGCCAGCAGCCTACAACGGGGGACTAGCGGTAATACGCAGTATTTT.

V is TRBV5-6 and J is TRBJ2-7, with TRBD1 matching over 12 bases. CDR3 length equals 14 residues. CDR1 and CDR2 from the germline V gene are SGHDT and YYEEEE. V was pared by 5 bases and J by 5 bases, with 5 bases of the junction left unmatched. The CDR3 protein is CASRWGTGGHEQYV. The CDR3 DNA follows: TGTGCCAGCAGGTGGGGGACAGGGGGCCACGAGCAGTACGTC.

CDR3 sequence: CSALEGTRRTDTQYF. Here the CDR3 DNA reads TGCAGTGCCCTGGAGGGGACTCGGAGGACAGATACGCAGTATTTT. V and J are TRBV20-1 and TRBJ2-3, with D possibly TRBD2 on 6 matching bases. The CDR3 consists of 15 residues. Germline assignment: CDR1 DFQATT and CDR2 SNEGSKA (reference sequence). V lost 6 bases and J 3 bases, leaving 19 bases between the germline ends.

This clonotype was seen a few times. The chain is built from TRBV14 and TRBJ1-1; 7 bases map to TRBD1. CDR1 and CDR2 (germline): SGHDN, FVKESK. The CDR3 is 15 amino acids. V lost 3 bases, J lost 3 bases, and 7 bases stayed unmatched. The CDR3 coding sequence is TGTGCCAGCAGCCAGGGACAGCGTTGGGACACTGAAGCTTTCTTT. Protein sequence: CASSQGQRWDTEAFF.